The 21 T cell receptor beta chains given below trace back to one sample, sequenced in a study of cytomegalovirus exposure and HLA in healthy donors (dated by TCRdb to 2015 to 2018). The library came from the immunoSEQ multiplex PCR assay. A mixture of 60 forward primers for TCR Vbeta segments and 13 reverse primers for TCR Jbeta segments was used in the multiplex PCR. Held by TCRdb, this immuneACCESS table contains in-frame sequences only and omits some clones. Under half of the omission traces to an unresolved V gene where checked; the cause of the rest is unknown. This sample's table contains about 110,000 clones. The leading ten clones occupy around 3.5% of the sample. The material sequenced was PBMCs. These receptors were taken from a man aged 30 to 45 in good health and CMV-seronegative.

The V and J genes are TRBV9 and TRBJ1-6, with D unresolved. Germline V gives CDR1 SGDLS, CDR2 YYNGEE. The CDR3 sequence is 18 residues long. Trimming removed 0 bases from V and 0 bases from J, with 13 bases in between. CDR3 nucleotide sequence: TGTGCCAGCAGCGTAGGCGCCGTAATGAGCTCCTATAATTCACCCCTCCACTTT. Residues: CASSVGAVMSSYNSPLHF.

The chain is built from TRBV5-1 and TRBJ2-7, with TRBD1 matching over 7 bases. This CDR3 region has 15 residues. From germline, CDR1 is SGHRS and CDR2 YFSETQ. The J segment lost 0 bases and the V segment lost 4 bases, leaving 7 bases of the junction unmatched. CDR3 in amino acids: CASSDRTGTSYEQYF. CDR3 DNA sequence: TGCGCCAGCAGCGATCGGACAGGTACCTCCTACGAGCAGTACTTC.

J is TRBJ1-4 and V is TRBV6-6, with 9 bases matching TRBD1. Germline lookup yields CDR1 MNHNY and CDR2 SVGAGI (reference sequence). After removal of 4 bases from V and 10 bases from J, the junction contained 7 bases not matched to a gene. The CDR3 runs to 14 residues. CDR3 sequence: CASSSDRGKGKLFF. The CDR3 bases are TGTGCCAGCAGTTCGGACAGGGGAAAGGGAAAACTGTTTTTT.

V gene TRBV5-1 combines with J gene TRBJ2-1; D may be TRBD1 (6 bases). Trimming pared 0 bases from V and 2 bases from J, leaving 18 bases between. There are 18 residues in the CDR3. Germline assignment: CDR1 SGHRS and CDR2 YFSETQ. The CDR3 spells CASSLVRWGQQAYNEQFF. The CDR3, as DNA: TGCGCCAGCAGCTTGGTTAGATGGGGGCAGCAGGCCTACAATGAGCAGTTCTTC.

The CDR3 coding sequence is TGTGCCAGCAGCTTAGGGACAGGCTCCTACGAGCAGTACTTC. Its protein is CASSLGTGSYEQYF. The rearrangement joins TRBV7-9 to TRBJ2-7, with 7 bases aligning to TRBD1. The J segment lost 0 bases and the V segment lost 1 base, leaving 0 bases of the junction unmatched. This CDR3 comprises 14 residues. The germline V gene has CDR1 SEHNR and CDR2 FQNEAQ (reference sequence).

CDR3 protein: CASSRRETDSPLHF. CDR3 coding DNA: TGTGCCAGTAGTAGACGGGAGACGGATTCACCCCTCCACTTT. The V gene is TRBV19, the J gene TRBJ1-6; D gene uncertain. The CDR3 has 14 residues. Germline values: CDR1 LNHDA, CDR2 SQIVND (reference sequence). The V and J ends lost 4 bases and 8 bases respectively, with 12 bases between them.

The gene calls are TRBV29-1 and TRBJ2-2, with 11 bases matching TRBD2. The CDR3 sequence is 15 residues long. CDR1 and CDR2 from the germline V gene are SQVTM and ANQGSEA. V gave up 4 bases and J gave up 4 bases; unmatched junction bases: 5. The CDR3 DNA sequence: TGCAGCGTTGCGGCTAGCGGGGGGACCACCGGGGAGCTGTTTTTT. Residues: CSVAASGGTTGELFF.

The V and J genes are TRBV5-1 and TRBJ1-6; a weak D match, TRBD1 (5 bases). This CDR3 comprises 14 residues. CDR1 is SGHRS and CDR2 is YFSETQ in the germline V gene. Between the trimmed V and J ends, which lost 4 bases and 5 bases, there was a span of 10 bases. CDR3 residues: CASSPDIHNSPLHF. The CDR3 nucleotides are TGCGCCAGCAGCCCGGACATCCATAATTCACCCCTCCACTTT.

The chain is built from TRBV18 and TRBJ2-3; perhaps TRBD2 as D (7 bases). The CDR3 sequence is 16 residues long. Trimming cost V 2 bases and J 2 bases, with 14 bases left between them. CDR1 is KGHSH, CDR2 LQKENI, per germline. CDR3 in DNA: TGTGCCAGCTCACCAAGAAGGGGGGGGAACACAGATACGCAGTATTTT. Its translation is CASSPRRGGNTDTQYF.

The rearrangement joins TRBV5-1 to TRBJ2-5; 10 bases match TRBD1. Germline loops: CDR1 SGHRS, CDR2 YFSETQ. After removal of 4 bases from V and 6 bases from J, the junction contained 6 bases not matched to a gene. The CDR3 runs 14 residues. The chain's CDR3 is CASSPRTGGKTQYF. The DNA for the CDR3 is TGCGCCAGCAGCCCAAGGACAGGGGGGAAGACCCAGTACTTC.

V usage is TRBV4-3 and J usage is TRBJ1-2, with D perhaps TRBD1 (5 bases). Trimming pared 0 bases from V and 8 bases from J, leaving 16 bases between. Germline lookup yields CDR1 LGHNA and CDR2 YSLEER. The CDR3 is 15 amino acids. The CDR3 region is CASSQDYGAREGYTF. CDR3 nucleotide sequence: TGCGCCAGCAGCCAAGATTACGGGGCTCGGGAGGGCTACACCTTC.

The V call is TRBV11-2, the J call TRBJ2-2; tentative D call: TRBD2 (6 bases). This CDR3 comprises 13 residues. V was cut by 6 bases and J by 7 bases, with 12 bases left in between. Per the germline V gene, CDR1 is SGHAT and CDR2 is FQNNGV. The CDR3 DNA reads TGTGCCAGCAGTAATAGCGGTTACGGGGAGCTGTTTTTT. Translation: CASSNSGYGELFF. Full variable domain (missing parts from reference TRBV11-2 and TRBJ2-2): EAGVAQSPRYKIIEKRQSVAFWCNPISGHATLYWYQQILGQGPKLLIQFQNNGVVDDSQLPKDRFSAERLKGVDSTLKIQPAKLEDSAVYLCASSNSGYGELFFGEGSRLTVL.

The V call is TRBV2, the J call TRBJ1-6, with 8 nucleotides matching TRBD1. Germline trimming cut 5 bases from V and 4 bases from J; bases unmatched to any gene: 4. Germline V gives CDR1 SNHLY, CDR2 FYNNEI. The CDR3 is 15 amino acids. CDR3 in amino acids: CASSPGTGYNSPLHF. For the CDR3, the DNA is TGTGCCAGCAGTCCCGGGACAGGTTATAATTCACCCCTCCACTTT.

The V and J genes are TRBV15 and TRBJ2-1, with 8 bases aligning to TRBD1. CDR1 is LNHNV, CDR2 YYDKDF, per germline (reference sequence). The CDR3 loop spans 15 amino acids. J gave up 8 bases and V 0 bases, and 6 bases lay outside the gene matches. This CDR3 reads CATSRDFSGGHEQFF. As DNA, the CDR3 is TGTGCCACCAGCAGAGATTTTTCAGGGGGCCATGAGCAGTTCTTC.

With regard to this clone: Other DNA sequences in this specimen translate into the identical CDR3. The CDR3 DNA follows: TGCGCCAGCAGTTTAGGACAGAACCCTGAAGGGGACACCATATATTTT. Translation: CASSLGQNPEGDTIYF. The chain couples TRBV5-1 to TRBJ1-3; D is possibly TRBD1 (6 bases). The CDR3 consists of 16 residues. The germline V gene encodes CDR1 SGHRS and CDR2 YFSETQ. V shed 5 bases and J shed 8 bases, with 23 bases lying between them.

The chain has TRBV5-1 and TRBJ1-2; 9 bases match TRBD1. Trimming removed 5 bases from V and 8 bases from J; junction bases left unmatched: 7. CDR1 and CDR2 from the germline V gene are SGHRS and YFSETQ. The CDR3 is 13 residues long. In DNA form, the CDR3 reads TGCGCCAGCAGAACCCGGACAGGGGACGGCTACACCTTC. Its translation: CASRTRTGDGYTF.

The chain is built from TRBV9 and TRBJ1-6, with no clear D. The CDR3 spans 15 residues. Germline CDR1 reads SGDLS; CDR2 reads YYNGEE. The V end lost 0 bases, the J end lost 4 bases, and 8 bases lay between the germline ends. CDR3 nucleotide sequence: TGTGCCAGCAGCGTAGGCACAGCATATAATTCACCCCTCCACTTT. It translates to CASSVGTAYNSPLHF.

The chain uses TRBV20-1 and TRBJ2-1; D is unresolved. V lost 3 bases, J lost 10 bases, and 10 bases lay in between. The germline V gene encodes CDR1 DFQATT and CDR2 SNEGSKA (reference sequence). This CDR3 spans 11 amino acids. For the CDR3, the DNA is TGCAGTGCTAGGACCCTCGGGGAGCAGTTCTTC. Protein sequence: CSARTLGEQFF.

The chain has TRBV7-2 and TRBJ1-4; 7 nucleotides match TRBD1. Per germline, CDR1 SGHTA and CDR2 FQGNSA. CDR3 length: 15 amino acids. V lost 4 bases, J lost 0 bases, and 2 bases stayed unmatched. CDR3 coding DNA: TGTGCCAGCAGCTCCGACAGGGCAACTAATGAAAAACTGTTTTTT. Translation: CASSSDRATNEKLFF.

In DNA, the CDR3 is TGTGCCAGCAGCTTGGAGGAGACAGGGGGCGCAAGAAATGGCTACACCTTC. It translates to CASSLEETGGARNGYTF. The genes are TRBV5-4 and TRBJ1-2; 10 nucleotides align to TRBD1. CDR3 length equals 17 residues. Trimming cost V 0 bases and J 6 bases; bases outside gene matches: 11. Germline V gene lookup returns CDR1 SGHNT and CDR2 YYREEE (reference sequence).

V is TRBV30 and J is TRBJ1-1; D gene unclear. The V end was cut by 2 bases, the J end by 5 bases, with 6 bases between. The germline V gene has CDR1 GTSNPN and CDR2 SVGIG (reference sequence). There are 11 residues in the CDR3. This CDR3 reads CAWSTGTEAFF. Written as DNA, the CDR3 is TGTGCCTGGAGTACGGGGACTGAAGCTTTCTTT. Looking up the rest from reference TRBV30 and TRBJ1-1 gives the full variable domain: SQTIHQWPATLVQPVGSPLSLECTVEGTSNPNLYWYRQAAGRGLQLLFYSVGIGQISSEVPQNLSASRPQDRQFILSSKKLLLSDSGFYLCAWSTGTEAFFGQGTRLTVV.